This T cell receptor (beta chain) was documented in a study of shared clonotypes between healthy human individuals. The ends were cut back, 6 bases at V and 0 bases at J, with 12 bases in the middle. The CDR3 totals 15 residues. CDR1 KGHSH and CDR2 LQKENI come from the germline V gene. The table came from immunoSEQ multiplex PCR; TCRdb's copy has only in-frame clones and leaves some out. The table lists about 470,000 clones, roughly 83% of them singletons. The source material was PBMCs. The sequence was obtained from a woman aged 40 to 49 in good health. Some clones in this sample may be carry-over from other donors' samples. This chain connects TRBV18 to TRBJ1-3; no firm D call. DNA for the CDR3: TGTGCCAGCTCGCGAGACCCTAGCTCTGGAAACACCATATATTTT. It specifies CASSRDPSSGNTIYF.